These 27 T cell receptor beta chains originate from one sample sequenced in a study of cytomegalovirus exposure and HLA in healthy donors. Primers: 60 Vbeta forward and 13 Jbeta reverse. Method: immunoSEQ multiplex PCR; TCRdb's copy keeps in-frame clones and lacks some. The sample carries around 120,000 clones, over 60% recorded once. Input material: PBMCs. All receptors come from a human donor in good health.

As concerns this clone: This sample includes further DNA sequences coding for the same CDR3. V usage is TRBV9 and J usage is TRBJ2-3, with 14 bases fitting TRBD2. Looked up from germline, CDR1 is SGDLS and CDR2 is YYNGEE. Losses at the gene ends were 0 bases for V and 3 bases for J; bases not matched to a gene: 3. This CDR3 is 17 amino acids long. The CDR3 DNA reads TGTGCCAGCAGCGTAGCCGGACTAGCGGGAGGTACAGATACGCAGTATTTT. Translating it yields CASSVAGLAGGTDTQYF.

The chain employs TRBV18 and TRBJ1-1; 9 nucleotides agree with TRBD1. The V segment lost 6 bases and the J segment 4 bases; nucleotides outside the gene matches: 9. Germline V gene lookup returns CDR1 KGHSH and CDR2 LQKENI. The CDR3 extends over 15 amino acids. CDR3 DNA: TGTGCCAGCTCCCCGGGACAGGGAATTGCCACTGAAGCTTTCTTT. Protein sequence: CASSPGQGIATEAFF.

Only a few counts were recorded for this clone. The gene calls are TRBV19 and TRBJ2-7; TRBD1 matches at 7 bases. The CDR3 consists of 15 residues. V trimming: 5 bases; J trimming: 4 bases; junction bases outside the gene matches: 11. CDR1 is LNHDA and CDR2 is SQIVND in the germline V gene (reference sequence). The CDR3 sequence is CASSSRTGGWYEQYF. CDR3 DNA: TGTGCCAGTAGTTCGCGGACAGGCGGCTGGTACGAGCAGTACTTC.

The chain recombines TRBV11-2 with TRBJ2-2; TRBD2 is a possible D gene (5 bases). This CDR3 has 18 residues. Trimming pared 5 bases from V and 0 bases from J, leaving 19 bases between. The germline V gene encodes CDR1 SGHAT and CDR2 FQNNGV. The CDR3 spells CASSPSRQRTSNTGELFF. The CDR3 DNA reads TGTGCCAGCAGCCCATCCCGGCAGCGGACCTCGAACACCGGGGAGCTGTTTTTT.

This clone was recorded a few times. In DNA, the CDR3 is TGTGCCAGTAAGCGCGGTGCTAGCACAGATACGCAGTATTTT. This encodes CASKRGASTDTQYF. The chain links TRBV19 to TRBJ2-3; D remains unclear. This CDR3 is 14 amino acids long. The germline CDR1 and CDR2 sequences are LNHDA and SQIVND (reference sequence). Trimming cost V 7 bases and J 0 bases, with 11 bases left between them.

The chain links TRBV7-2 to TRBJ2-1, with D possibly matching TRBD2 (5 bases). The CDR3 contains 12 residues. V lost 8 bases to trimming and J lost 7 bases, with 12 bases between them. The germline CDR1 and CDR2 sequences are SGHTA and FQGNSA. DNA of the CDR3: TGTGCCAGCCGGGGTCCGGAAAATGAGCAGTTCTTC. Translating it yields CASRGPENEQFF.

The gene calls are TRBV30 and TRBJ1-2, with TRBD1 identical over 7 bases. The V gene's germline CDR1 is GTSNPN and CDR2 SVGIG (reference sequence). The CDR3 covers 14 residues. Germline trimming cut 2 bases from V and 1 base from J; bases unmatched to any gene: 4. CDR3 sequence: CAWSRQGRNYGYTF. The CDR3 bases are TGTGCCTGGAGTAGACAGGGCCGTAACTATGGCTACACCTTC.

This clone was seen a few times. This chain links TRBV7-6 with TRBJ2-3; D possibly corresponds to TRBD2 (5 bases). Trimming left V 4 bases short and J 1 base short, with 12 bases between. Germline-derived CDR1 and CDR2 are SGHVS and FNYEAQ. The CDR3 is 15 residues long. This CDR3 is CASSSSSTGTDTQYF. CDR3 bases: TGTGCCAGCAGCTCCTCTAGCACCGGCACAGATACGCAGTATTTT.

This rearrangement joins TRBV19 to TRBJ2-7; D perhaps matches TRBD2 (6 bases). Germline CDR1 LNHDA, CDR2 SQIVND (reference sequence). Trimming cost V 0 bases and J 1 base, with 13 bases left between them. This CDR3 has 16 residues. CDR3 bases: TGTGCCAGTAGTATAGATCCGCTAGCGCTTTCCTACGAGCAGTACTTC. This codes for CASSIDPLALSYEQYF.

This clone was seen a few times. This rearrangement joins TRBV18 to TRBJ2-5, with D unresolved. Germline-derived CDR1 and CDR2 are KGHSH and LQKENI. This CDR3 comprises 12 residues. With 4 bases removed from V and 5 bases from J, the gap between germline ends came to 8 bases. In DNA, the CDR3 is TGTGCCAGCTCACTCCAGGCGGAGACCCAGTACTTC. Its protein product is CASSLQAETQYF.

There are a few counts of this clone. This chain uses TRBV14 with TRBJ2-3, with D perhaps TRBD2 (5 bases). CDR1 is SGHDN and CDR2 is FVKESK in the germline V gene. Deletions cut 4 bases from V and 6 bases from J, with 17 bases between. This CDR3 comprises 15 residues. For the CDR3, the DNA is TGTGCCAGCAGCCCCCTAAGATCTAGCAAGGATACGCAGTATTTT. Translated, it gives CASSPLRSSKDTQYF.

J is TRBJ2-2 and V is TRBV11-2, with D unresolved. The V end lost 1 base, the J end lost 6 bases, and 6 bases lay between the germline ends. This CDR3 region has 13 residues. Germline V gene sequence: CDR1 SGHAT, CDR2 FQNNGV. The CDR3 sequence is CASSLGAAGELFF. The DNA of the CDR3 is TGTGCCAGCAGCTTAGGTGCGGCCGGGGAGCTGTTTTTT.

The chain carries TRBV19 and TRBJ2-3; D not certain. V dropped 8 bases and J dropped 0 bases, with 12 bases sitting between them. This CDR3 is 14 amino acids long. Germline CDR1 and CDR2: LNHDA and SQIVND (reference sequence). CDR3 amino acids: CASAPVTSTDTQYF. Written as DNA, the CDR3 is TGTGCCAGTGCCCCCGTAACTAGCACAGATACGCAGTATTTT.

This sequence joins TRBV28 and TRBJ1-1; TRBD1 agrees at 7 bases. Germline CDR1 is MDHEN and CDR2 is SYDVKM. The CDR3 sequence is 15 residues long. V dropped 5 bases and J dropped 1; count of bases not matched to a gene: 7. The CDR3 DNA reads as TGTGCCAGCAGTCCATTGACAGGGTGGAACACTGAAGCTTTCTTT. The encoded protein is CASSPLTGWNTEAFF. The full variable domain, with the rest looked up from reference TRBV28 and TRBJ1-1, is DVKVTQSSRYLVKRTGEKVFLECVQDMDHENMFWYRQDPGLGLRLIYFSYDVKMKEKGDIPEGYSVSREKKERFSLILESASTNQTSMYLCASSPLTGWNTEAFFGQGTRLTVV.

V gene TRBV2 combines with J gene TRBJ1-1; D gene uncertain. Trimming removed 3 bases at V and 1 base at J, with 3 bases between. Germline loops: CDR1 SNHLY, CDR2 FYNNEI. The CDR3 runs 12 residues. The CDR3 sequence: CASSDQNTEAFF. The DNA of the CDR3 is TGTGCCAGCAGTGACCAGAACACTGAAGCTTTCTTT.

V gene TRBV5-1 combines with J gene TRBJ1-2; 8 nucleotides match TRBD1. The CDR3 loop spans 14 amino acids. V was pared by 3 bases and J by 14 bases, with 15 bases of the junction left unmatched. CDR1 SGHRS and CDR2 YFSETQ come from the germline V gene. In DNA form, the CDR3 reads TGCGCCAGCAGCTACCCGGGACAGGCCCACCCTTTGACCTTC. Its translation is CASSYPGQAHPLTF. Complete variable domain (other parts from reference TRBV5-1 and TRBJ1-2): KAGVTQTPRYLIKTRGQQVTLSCSPISGHRSVSWYQQTPGQGLQFLFEYFSETQRNKGNFPGRFSGRQFSNSRSEMNVSTLELGDSALYLCASSYPGQAHPLTFGSGTRLTVV.

The chain couples TRBV5-1 to TRBJ2-3; 8 nucleotides line up with TRBD2. Trimming took 2 bases from V and 3 from J; bases not matched to a gene: 5. From germline, CDR1 is SGHRS and CDR2 YFSETQ. The CDR3 sequence is 15 residues long. DNA of the CDR3: TGCGCCAGCAGCTTTTTCGCGGGAGGTACAGATACGCAGTATTTT. The encoded protein is CASSFFAGGTDTQYF.

The chain links TRBV10-1 to TRBJ1-2, with a possible D match to TRBD1 (6 bases). V dropped 4 bases and J dropped 2 bases, with 8 bases sitting between them. The CDR3 has 13 amino acids. The V gene's germline CDR1 is WNHNN and CDR2 SYGVQD (reference sequence). CDR3: CASSVGQNYGYTF. In DNA, the CDR3 is TGCGCCAGCAGTGTAGGACAGAACTATGGCTACACCTTC.

This chain uses TRBV5-5 with TRBJ2-7, with TRBD2 matching over 8 bases. After removal of 4 bases from V and 4 bases from J, the junction contained 10 bases not matched to a gene. Germline loops: CDR1 SGHKS, CDR2 YYEKEE (reference sequence). The CDR3 consists of 15 residues. CDR3 amino acids: CASSASLAAAYEQYF. CDR3 DNA sequence: TGTGCCAGCAGCGCTTCACTAGCGGCAGCGTACGAGCAGTACTTC.

The chain is built from TRBV14 and TRBJ1-6; D perhaps matches TRBD1 (5 bases). The CDR3 spans 14 residues. Between the trimmed V and J ends, which lost 3 bases and 5 bases, there was a span of 8 bases. Germline CDR1 SGHDN, CDR2 FVKESK. The CDR3 is CASSQGLDNSPLHF. CDR3 sequence (DNA): TGTGCCAGCAGCCAGGGACTGGATAATTCACCCCTCCACTTT.

The chain couples TRBV5-1 to TRBJ2-7; 11 bases fit TRBD2. With 4 bases clipped from V and 1 base from J, the junction kept 10 bases outside the gene matches. Germline-derived CDR1 and CDR2 are SGHRS and YFSETQ. This CDR3 region has 17 residues. DNA of the CDR3: TGCGCCAGCAGCGTAAACTCCGGGACTAGCGGATCCTACGAGCAGTACTTC. Protein product: CASSVNSGTSGSYEQYF.

This clone turned up a few times. The chain links TRBV4-1 to TRBJ2-7; TRBD1 might be the D (6 bases). The CDR3 consists of 19 residues. Germline CDR1 and CDR2: MGHRA and YSYEKL. Trimming removed 2 bases at V and 5 bases at J, with 28 bases between. CDR3 amino acids: CASSQSSRGRLPLTDEQYF. The CDR3 DNA sequence: TGCGCCAGCAGCCAATCCTCGAGGGGGAGACTGCCTTTAACGGACGAGCAGTACTTC.

This clone appeared a single time. The chain employs TRBV5-4 and TRBJ2-1; 9 positions match TRBD2. CDR1 is SGHNT, CDR2 YYREEE, per germline (reference sequence). V dropped 0 bases and J dropped 4; count of bases not matched to a gene: 11. The CDR3 is 18 residues long. This chain's CDR3 is CASSLGLVAGVAYNEQFF. For the CDR3, the DNA is TGTGCCAGCAGCTTGGGTTTGGTAGCGGGAGTTGCATACAATGAGCAGTTCTTC.

The chain is built from TRBV27 and TRBJ2-3; D perhaps matches TRBD2 (6 bases). This CDR3 contains 16 residues. CDR1 MNHEY and CDR2 SMNVEV come from the germline V gene (reference sequence). V was pared by 3 bases and J by 6 bases, with 19 bases between. CDR3 sequence: CASSFSGGAGADTQYF. DNA of the CDR3: TGTGCCAGCAGTTTTAGCGGCGGGGCCGGAGCGGATACGCAGTATTTT.

This chain links TRBV6-5 with TRBJ1-2; D gene unclear. The V gene lost 7 bases and the J gene lost 0 bases, with 9 bases spanning the gap. CDR3 length: 13 residues. In germline, CDR1 is MNHEY, CDR2 SVGAGI. CDR3 sequence (DNA): TGTGCCAGCACGCCACAAACTAACTATGGCTACACCTTC. It yields the protein CASTPQTNYGYTF.

The chain combines TRBV19 with TRBJ1-2; tentatively, D is TRBD1 (6 bases). Germline V gene sequence: CDR1 LNHDA, CDR2 SQIVND (reference sequence). The CDR3 sequence is 12 residues long. V lost 9 bases and J 4 bases, leaving 12 bases between the germline ends. CDR3 amino acids: CASHGQLYGYTF. The CDR3 bases are TGTGCCAGCCACGGACAGCTCTATGGCTACACCTTC.

The chain couples TRBV14 to TRBJ1-2, with D uncertain. The CDR3 length is 13 residues. CDR1 and CDR2 from the germline V gene are SGHDN and FVKESK. V was pared by 5 bases and J by 3 bases, with 10 bases between. CDR3: CASSSQVDYGYTF. The DNA of the CDR3 is TGTGCCAGCAGCTCGCAGGTGGACTATGGCTACACCTTC.